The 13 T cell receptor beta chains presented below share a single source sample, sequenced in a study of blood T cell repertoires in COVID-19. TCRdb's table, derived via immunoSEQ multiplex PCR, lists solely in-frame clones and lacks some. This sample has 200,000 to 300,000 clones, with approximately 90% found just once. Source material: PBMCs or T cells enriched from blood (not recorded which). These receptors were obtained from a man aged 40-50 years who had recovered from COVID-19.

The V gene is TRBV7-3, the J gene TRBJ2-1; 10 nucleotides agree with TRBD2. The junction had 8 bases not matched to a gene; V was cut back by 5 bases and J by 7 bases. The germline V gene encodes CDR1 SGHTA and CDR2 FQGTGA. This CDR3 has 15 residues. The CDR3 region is CASSRPGLATNEQFF. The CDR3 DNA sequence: TGTGCCAGCAGCCGCCCGGGACTAGCGACGAATGAGCAGTTCTTC.

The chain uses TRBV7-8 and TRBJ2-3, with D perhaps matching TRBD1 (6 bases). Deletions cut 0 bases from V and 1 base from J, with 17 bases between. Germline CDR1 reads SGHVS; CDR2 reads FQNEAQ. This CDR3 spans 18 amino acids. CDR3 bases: TGTGCCAGCAGCTTAGCTCGGGGCAGGGGTCGGGGCACAGATACGCAGTATTTT. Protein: CASSLARGRGRGTDTQYF. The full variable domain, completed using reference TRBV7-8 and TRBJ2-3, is GAGVSQSPRYKVAKRGQDVALRCDPISGHVSLFWYQQALGQGPEFLTYFQNEAQLDKSGLPSDRFFAERPEGSVSTLKIQRTQQEDSAVYLCASSLARGRGRGTDTQYFGPGTRLTVL.

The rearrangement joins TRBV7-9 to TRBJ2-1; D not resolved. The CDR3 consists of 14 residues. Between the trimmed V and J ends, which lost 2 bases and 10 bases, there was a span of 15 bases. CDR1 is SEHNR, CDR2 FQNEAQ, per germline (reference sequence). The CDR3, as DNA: TGTGCCAGCAGCTTACTCGCAATCGGGTCGGAGCAGTTCTTC. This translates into CASSLLAIGSEQFF. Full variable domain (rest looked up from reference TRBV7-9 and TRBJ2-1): DTGVSQNPRHKITKRGQNVTFRCDPISEHNRLYWYRQTLGQGPEFLTYFQNEAQLEKSRLLSDRFSAERPKGSFSTLEIQRTEQGDSAMYLCASSLLAIGSEQFFGPGTRLTVL.

The chain's CDR3 is CASSPGLAGAETQYF. CDR3 bases: TGTGCCAGCAGCCCGGGACTAGCGGGGGCAGAGACCCAGTACTTC. V usage is TRBV7-2 and J usage is TRBJ2-5; 14 bases fit TRBD2. Trimming at V came to 5 bases and at J to 4 bases, leaving 3 bases not matched to a gene. The CDR3 consists of 15 residues. CDR1 SGHTA and CDR2 FQGNSA come from the germline V gene.

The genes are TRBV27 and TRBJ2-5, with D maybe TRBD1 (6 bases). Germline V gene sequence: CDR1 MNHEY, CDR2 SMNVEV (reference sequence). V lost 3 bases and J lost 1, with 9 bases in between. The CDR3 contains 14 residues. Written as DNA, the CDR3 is TGTGCCAGCAGTTTCCGCAGGGGCCAAGAGACCCAGTACTTC. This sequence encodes CASSFRRGQETQYF.

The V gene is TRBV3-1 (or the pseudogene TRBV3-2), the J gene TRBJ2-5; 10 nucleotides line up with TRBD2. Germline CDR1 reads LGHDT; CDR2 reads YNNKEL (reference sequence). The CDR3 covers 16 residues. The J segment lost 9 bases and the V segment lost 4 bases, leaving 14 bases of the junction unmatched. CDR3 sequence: CASSPRTSGVITAQYF. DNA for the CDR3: TGTGCCAGCAGCCCTCGTACTAGCGGGGTGATTACGGCCCAGTACTTC.

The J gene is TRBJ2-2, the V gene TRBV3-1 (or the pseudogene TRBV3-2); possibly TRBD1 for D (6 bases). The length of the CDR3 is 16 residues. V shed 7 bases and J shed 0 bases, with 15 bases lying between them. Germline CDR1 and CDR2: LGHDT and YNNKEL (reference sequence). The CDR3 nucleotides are TGTGCCAGCAACACCCCACAGGGTTCGAACACCGGGGAGCTGTTTTTT. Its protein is CASNTPQGSNTGELFF.

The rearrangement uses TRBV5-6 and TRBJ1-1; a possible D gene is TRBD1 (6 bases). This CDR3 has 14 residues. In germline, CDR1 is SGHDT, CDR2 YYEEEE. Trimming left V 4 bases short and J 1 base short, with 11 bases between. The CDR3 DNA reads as TGTGCCAGCAGCCACACAGGGAGGAACACTGAAGCTTTCTTT. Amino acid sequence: CASSHTGRNTEAFF. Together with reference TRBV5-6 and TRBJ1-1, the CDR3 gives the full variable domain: DAGVTQSPTHLIKTRGQQVTLRCSPKSGHDTVSWYQQALGQGPQFIFQYYEEEERQRGNFPDRFSGHQFPNYSSELNVNALLLGDSALYLCASSHTGRNTEAFFGQGTRLTVV.

The CDR3 reads CASSYTQGSTEAFF. The CDR3, as DNA: TGTGCCAGCAGCTACACACAGGGGAGCACTGAAGCTTTCTTT. The V call is TRBV7-2, the J call TRBJ1-1; 7 bases match TRBD1. The CDR3 length is 14 residues. The germline V gene has CDR1 SGHTA and CDR2 FQGNSA. The trim removed 4 bases at V and 4 bases at J, leaving 6 bases unmatched.

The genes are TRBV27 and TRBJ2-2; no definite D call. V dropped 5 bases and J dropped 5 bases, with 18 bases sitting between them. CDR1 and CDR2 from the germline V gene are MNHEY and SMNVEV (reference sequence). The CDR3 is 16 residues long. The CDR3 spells CASSQLFSGLTGELFF. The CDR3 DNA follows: TGTGCCAGCAGTCAATTATTTTCAGGCTTAACCGGGGAGCTGTTTTTT.

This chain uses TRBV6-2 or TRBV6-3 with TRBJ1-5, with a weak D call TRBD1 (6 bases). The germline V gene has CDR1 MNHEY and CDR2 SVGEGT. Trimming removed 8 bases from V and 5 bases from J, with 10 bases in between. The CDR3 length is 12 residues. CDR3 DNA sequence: TGTGCCAGCCGCCAGGGGCATCAGCCCCAGCATTTT. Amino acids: CASRQGHQPQHF.

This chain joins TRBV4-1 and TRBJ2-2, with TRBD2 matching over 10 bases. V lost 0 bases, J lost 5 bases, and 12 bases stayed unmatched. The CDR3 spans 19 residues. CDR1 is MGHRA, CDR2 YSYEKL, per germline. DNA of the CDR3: TGCGCCAGCAGCCAAGATAAGATGCTAGCGGGAGAGGGTACCGGGGAGCTGTTTTTT. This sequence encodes CASSQDKMLAGEGTGELFF.

The DNA of the CDR3 is TGTGCCAGCAGTTGGCATGACAGGGGGCAATACGAGCAGTACTTC. Its protein is CASSWHDRGQYEQYF. This chain joins TRBV27 and TRBJ2-7; 10 nucleotides line up with TRBD1. The ends lost 4 bases at V and 4 bases at J; junction bases unmatched: 7. Germline CDR1 is MNHEY and CDR2 is SMNVEV (reference sequence). The CDR3 runs to 15 residues.